This T cell receptor beta chain was documented in a study of radiation and T cells in renal cell carcinoma. The wider study: Nephrectomy followed 15 Gy stereotactic body radiation by 4 weeks.

CDR1 is WNHNN and CDR2 is SYGVQD in the germline V gene (reference sequence). Trimming shortened V by 6 bases and J by 3 bases, and 9 bases separated the two germline ends. CDR3 length: 12 amino acids. The table came from immunoSEQ multiplex PCR; TCRdb's copy has only in-frame clones and leaves some out. The data contain about 47,000 clones, roughly 78% of them singletons. The time point here: blood 2 weeks post-SBRT. Regarding treatment: 15 Gy SBRT to primary tumor, nephrectomy 4 weeks later. After SBRT, blood was collected at 2 and 4 weeks, plus baseline. The source material was blood, sampled from a patient whose treatment included radiotherapy and nephrectomy. The rearrangement links TRBV10-1 to TRBJ2-7; D uncertain. The receptor comes from a woman between 70 and 85 years old with renal cell carcinoma. The CDR3 DNA follows: TGCGCCAGCAGGGCAAAGGACTACGAGCAGTACTTC. Amino acid sequence: CASRAKDYEQYF.